This TCR beta chain stems from a study of T cells expressing NK-cell markers. Study-wide results and limits: The same clonotypes also predominated in the CD3+CD56-NKG2C+ fraction of a few donors.

Comments on this clonotype: Its antigen is not known.

CDR1 and CDR2 from the germline V gene are SGHKS and YYEKEE (reference sequence). The CDR3 length is 17 residues. UMIs accompanied the 5'RACE template switching by which TCR beta cDNA was made. TCRdb reanalyzed the 5' RACE reads, giving one entry per CDR3 protein sequence and no DNA. This sample's table reports 150,000 or so distinct CDR3 sequences. The specimen was blood T cells: a sorted CD56 or NKG2C T cell subset, CD4+ or CD8+ T cells, or bulk PBMC T cells (not recorded which). The chain links TRBV5-5 to TRBJ2-7; TCRdb selects TRBD2, and the lack of DNA leaves this call unchecked. The TCR was taken from a woman between 18 and 69 years old in good health. The chain's CDR3 is CASSLALTGWAPYEQYF.